The entry that follows covers one T cell receptor (beta chain) sequence. Trimming at V came to 6 bases and at J to 4 bases, leaving 12 bases not matched to a gene. The CDR3 contains 16 residues. Germline CDR1 reads MDHEN; CDR2 reads SYDVKM. The sample comes from a study of blood T cell repertoires in COVID-19. The repertoire was sequenced with immunoSEQ multiplex PCR; TCRdb's copy has only in-frame clones and lacks some. Of 50,000 to 70,000 clones in the sample, about 80% were seen once. The sample was peripheral blood. The V call is TRBV28, the J call TRBJ1-5, with 7 positions matching TRBD1. The TCR sequence derives from a man aged 60 to 69 with acute or convalescent COVID-19. CDR3 nucleotide sequence: TGTGCCAGCAGCCCAGAAGTGGGGACAGCGAATCAGCCCCAGCATTTT. Its translation: CASSPEVGTANQPQHF.